Included here is one T cell receptor beta chain sequence, with context. Its antigen remains unknown. The entry originates in a study of shared clonotypes between healthy human individuals. Only Caucasian adults living in Nashville, Tennessee served as donors. Libraries were prepared by immunoSEQ multiplex PCR; TCRdb keeps only in-frame clonotypes and omits some of them. In the table there are some 1,400,000 clones, around 95% of which are singletons. General study findings and limits: Non-shared clonotypes had lower generation probabilities than those shared by all four donors.

Sequenced: naive CD4+ T cells sorted from blood. The subset here: CD45RA+ positively selected. This receptor was obtained from a man aged 30-40 years in good health.

The CDR3 bases are TGTGCCAGCAGCGTAGACCCCGGAGCGGCCTCCTACAATGAGCAGTTCTTC. Protein: CASSVDPGAASYNEQFF. This rearrangement joins TRBV9 to TRBJ2-1, with D possibly being TRBD2 (5 bases). Germline V lookup: CDR1 SGDLS, CDR2 YYNGEE. V lost 0 bases and J 0 bases, leaving 13 bases between the germline ends. CDR3 length: 17 residues.